This TCR beta chain originates from a study of T cells of healthy individuals. The sample holds many counts of this clonotype. TCRdb re-analysed the 5' RACE reads in MiXCR, keeping a single row per CDR3 protein. The data hold roughly 76,000 distinct CDR3 sequences, with more than 5% observed a single time. Germline CDR1 and CDR2: SEHNR and FQNEAQ (reference sequence). CDR3 length: 17 amino acids. V gave up 1 base and J gave up 5 bases, with 18 bases separating them. The receptor comes from a female donor in good health. The rearrangement uses TRBV7-9 and TRBJ2-1; no reliable D call. CDR3: CASSLGPLASQNNEQFF. CDR3 in DNA: TGTGCCAGCAGCTTAGGCCCCCTGGCATCTCAGAACAATGAGCAGTTCTTC.